This TCR beta chain is drawn from a study of cytomegalovirus exposure and HLA in healthy donors. Notes on this clone: Its specificity is unknown.

Study-level results: A reported reduction in N-insertions relative to the roughly 700-donor mean was seen in an Asian-associated ancestry cluster in a later analysis. Rates of TCR association differed by HLA locus in a later analysis, with DRB1 highest and HLA-C lowest. A later analysis showed HLA-associated TCR beta chains outstripping equally common others in clonal expansion. The classifier reportedly diagnosed cytomegalovirus status with high specificity and sensitivity.

Primers: 60 Vbeta forward and 13 Jbeta reverse. Data came from immunoSEQ multiplex PCR; TCRdb stores just in-frame clones and leaves some out. Found here are some 150,000 clones, 80% of them singletons; the top ten hold approximately 6.3%. Germline-derived CDR1 and CDR2 are MNHEY and SMNVEV (reference sequence). There are 13 residues in the CDR3. With 7 bases removed from V and 6 bases from J, the gap between germline ends came to 16 bases. The sample was PBMCs. The clonotype was recovered from a man between 35 and 55 years old in good health and CMV-seropositive. The chain joins TRBV27 to TRBJ2-7; D may be TRBD2 (7 bases). The CDR3: CASTPVGGLEQYF. CDR3 coding DNA: TGTGCCAGCACCCCCGTCGGGGGGCTCGAGCAGTACTTC.